Described below is a single TCR beta chain sequence and its context. This specimen belongs to a study of cytomegalovirus exposure and HLA in healthy donors. The PCR made use of 60 Vbeta and 13 Jbeta primers. Profiling relied on immunoSEQ multiplex PCR, and the TCRdb table lists in-frame clones only, not all of them. The sample consists of about 150,000 clones, roughly 70% of them appearing once. V was cut by 9 bases and J by 5 bases, with 14 bases left in between. CDR3 size: 12 residues. Germline lookup yields CDR1 SGHDT and CDR2 YYEEEE. This clonotype was sampled from an older woman in good health and CMV-seropositive. This rearrangement joins TRBV5-6 to TRBJ1-1, with D unclear. Sequencing used PBMCs. CDR3 DNA: TGTGCCACCCAGCGGGTTTCGACTGAAGCTTTCTTT. It yields the protein CATQRVSTEAFF.